The 9 T cell receptor beta chains reported below all come from one sample, sequenced in a study of T cells expressing NK-cell markers. From its re-call of the 5' RACE reads, TCRdb lists each CDR3 protein once, without DNA. Its clone listing holds hundreds of thousands of distinct CDR3 sequences. Sequenced input: blood T cells: a sorted CD56 or NKG2C T cell subset, CD4+ or CD8+ T cells, or bulk PBMC T cells (not recorded which). The receptors here all came from a woman between 18 and 69 years old in good health.

The chain recombines TRBV7-9 with TRBJ2-3. CDR3 length: 15 residues. Germline V gene data show CDR1 as SEHNR and CDR2 as FQNEAQ (reference sequence). The CDR3 here is CASSFSGPEADTQYF.

The CDR3 here is CASSYNPLGIAGGPITDTQYF. This chain connects TRBV6-2 or TRBV6-3 to TRBJ2-3; as DNA is missing, the TRBD2 call by TCRdb cannot be tested. Looked up from germline, CDR1 is MNHEY and CDR2 is SVGEGT. There are 21 residues in the CDR3.

The chain combines TRBV20-1 with TRBJ2-3. The CDR3 spans 13 residues. Germline lookup yields CDR1 DFQATT and CDR2 SNEGSKA (reference sequence). CDR3: CSARVTSTDTQYF.

The CDR3 loop reads CASSLGLDPQETQYF. The chain uses TRBV11-3 and TRBJ2-5. Germline CDR1 reads SGHNT; CDR2 reads YENEEA. The CDR3 extends over 15 amino acids.

This chain uses TRBV7-6 with TRBJ2-3; as DNA is missing, the TRBD2 call by TCRdb cannot be tested. The germline gives CDR1 SGHVS, CDR2 FNYEAQ. CDR3 size: 17 residues. The CDR3: CASSPGTSGGARDTQYF.

CDR3: CASSLKVLVRNEQFF. This sequence joins TRBV28 and TRBJ2-1; TCRdb reports TRBD2, a call that lacks DNA to check it against. The CDR3 has 15 residues. CDR1 and CDR2 (germline): MDHEN, SYDVKM.

V is TRBV7-2 and J is TRBJ1-2; no DNA is available, so the TRBD1 call from TCRdb remains unchecked. Per germline, CDR1 SGHTA and CDR2 FQGNSA. This CDR3 is 16 amino acids long. This CDR3 reads CASSRLGQVPNYGYTF.

The rearrangement joins TRBV13 to TRBJ2-3; TCRdb gives TRBD2 as the D gene, but with no DNA this cannot be confirmed. This CDR3 has 16 residues. In germline, CDR1 is PRHDT, CDR2 FYEKMQ (reference sequence). The CDR3 sequence is CASSATAASRTDTQYF. The whole variable domain, remainder taken from reference TRBV13 and TRBJ2-3, is AAGVIQSPRHLIKEKRETATLKCYPIPRHDTVYWYQQGPGQDPQFLISFYEKMQSDKGSIPDRFSAQQFSDYHSELNMSSLELGDSALYFCASSATAASRTDTQYFGPGTRLTVL.

The gene calls are TRBV5-1 and TRBJ2-3. The CDR3 is made up of 14 amino acids. CDR1 is SGHRS, CDR2 YFSETQ, per germline. CDR3: CASSLTTLTDTQYF. The full variable domain, with the rest looked up from reference TRBV5-1 and TRBJ2-3, is KAGVTQTPRYLIKTRGQQVTLSCSPISGHRSVSWYQQTPGQGLQFLFEYFSETQRNKGNFPGRFSGRQFSNSRSEMNVSTLELGDSALYLCASSLTTLTDTQYFGPGTRLTVL.